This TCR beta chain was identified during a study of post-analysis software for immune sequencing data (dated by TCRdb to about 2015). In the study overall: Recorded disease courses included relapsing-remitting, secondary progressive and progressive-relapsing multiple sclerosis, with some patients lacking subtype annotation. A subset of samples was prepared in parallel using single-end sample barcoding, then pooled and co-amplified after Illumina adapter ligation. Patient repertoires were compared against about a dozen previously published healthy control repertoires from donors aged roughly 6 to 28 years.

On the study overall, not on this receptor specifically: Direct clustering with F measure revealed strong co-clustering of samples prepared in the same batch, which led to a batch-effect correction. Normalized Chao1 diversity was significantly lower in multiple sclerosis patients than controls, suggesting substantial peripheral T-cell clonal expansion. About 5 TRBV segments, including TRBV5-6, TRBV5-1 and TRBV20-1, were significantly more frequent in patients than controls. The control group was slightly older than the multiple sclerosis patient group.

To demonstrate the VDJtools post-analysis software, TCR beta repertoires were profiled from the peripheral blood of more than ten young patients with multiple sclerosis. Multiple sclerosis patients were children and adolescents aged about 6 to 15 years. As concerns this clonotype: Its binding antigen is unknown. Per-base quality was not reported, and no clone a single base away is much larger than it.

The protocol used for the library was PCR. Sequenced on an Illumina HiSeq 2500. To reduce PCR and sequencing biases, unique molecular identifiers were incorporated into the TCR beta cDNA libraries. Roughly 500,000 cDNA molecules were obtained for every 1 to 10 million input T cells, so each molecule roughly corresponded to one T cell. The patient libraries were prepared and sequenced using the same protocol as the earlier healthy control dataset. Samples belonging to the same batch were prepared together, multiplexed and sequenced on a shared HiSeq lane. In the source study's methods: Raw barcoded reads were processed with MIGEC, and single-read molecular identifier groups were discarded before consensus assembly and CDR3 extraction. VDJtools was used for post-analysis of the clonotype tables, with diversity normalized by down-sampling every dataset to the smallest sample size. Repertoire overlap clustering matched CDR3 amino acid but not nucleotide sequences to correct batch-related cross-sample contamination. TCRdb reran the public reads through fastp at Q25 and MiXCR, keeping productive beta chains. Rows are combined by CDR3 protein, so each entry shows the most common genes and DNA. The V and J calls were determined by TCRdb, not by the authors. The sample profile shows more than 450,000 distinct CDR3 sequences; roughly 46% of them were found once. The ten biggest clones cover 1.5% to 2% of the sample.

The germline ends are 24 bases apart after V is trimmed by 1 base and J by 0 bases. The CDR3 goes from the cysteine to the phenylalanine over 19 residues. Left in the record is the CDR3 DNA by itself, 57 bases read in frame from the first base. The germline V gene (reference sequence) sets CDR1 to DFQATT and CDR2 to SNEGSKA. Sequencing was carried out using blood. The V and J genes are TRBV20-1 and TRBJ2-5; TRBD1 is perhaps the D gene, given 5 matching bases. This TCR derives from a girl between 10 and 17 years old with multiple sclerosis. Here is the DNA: TGCAGTGCTAGAGTCGACCCGATAACGAGGACAAGGTACCAAGAGACCCAGTACTTC. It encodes CSARVDPITRTRYQETQYF.